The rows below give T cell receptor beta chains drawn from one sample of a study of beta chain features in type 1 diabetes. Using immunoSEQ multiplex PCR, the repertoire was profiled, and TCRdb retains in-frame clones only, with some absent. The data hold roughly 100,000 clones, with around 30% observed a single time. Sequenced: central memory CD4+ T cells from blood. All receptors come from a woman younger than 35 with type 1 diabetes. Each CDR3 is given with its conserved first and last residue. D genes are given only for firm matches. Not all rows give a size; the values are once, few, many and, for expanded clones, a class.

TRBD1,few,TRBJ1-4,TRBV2,CASSGHRGLYEKLFF,TGTGCCAGCAGTGGGCACAGGGGGTTATATGAAAAACTGTTTTTT
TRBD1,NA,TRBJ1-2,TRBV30,CASQTGNYGYTF,TGTGCCTCCCAGACAGGGAACTATGGCTACACCTTC
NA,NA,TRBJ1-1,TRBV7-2,CASSFQGMGGTEAFF,TGTGCCAGCAGCTTTCAAGGGATGGGGGGCACTGAAGCTTTCTTT
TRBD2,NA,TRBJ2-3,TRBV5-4,CASSPDGTSYDTQYF,TGTGCCAGCAGCCCTGACGGGACTAGCTATGATACGCAGTATTTT
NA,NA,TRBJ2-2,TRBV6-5,CASRLRVANTGELFF,TGTGCCAGCAGACTCAGGGTTGCGAACACCGGGGAGCTGTTTTTT
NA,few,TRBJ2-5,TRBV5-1,CASSNSGTQYF,TGCGCCAGCAGCAATTCGGGGACCCAGTACTTC
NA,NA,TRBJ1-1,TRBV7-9,CASSSLLIRQAESTEAFF,TGTGCCAGCAGCTCTCTCTTAATCCGACAGGCTGAAAGCACTGAAGCTTTCTTT
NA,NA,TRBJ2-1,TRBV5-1,CASSSAYRGSSYNEQFF,TGCGCCAGCAGCTCCGCTTACAGAGGGAGCTCCTACAATGAGCAGTTCTTC
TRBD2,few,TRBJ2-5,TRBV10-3,CAISEGGGTTTSPTQYF,TGTGCCATCAGTGAGGGCGGGGGGACGACGACTAGCCCGACCCAGTACTTC
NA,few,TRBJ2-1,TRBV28,CASSLSGQHPYNEQFF,TGTGCCAGCAGTTTATCCGGACAGCATCCCTACAATGAGCAGTTCTTC
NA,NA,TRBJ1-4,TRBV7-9,CASRSWTDEKLFF,TGTGCCAGCAGATCATGGACAGACGAAAAACTGTTTTTT
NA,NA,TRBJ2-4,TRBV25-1,CASSDSRGTLAKNIQYF,TGTGCCAGCAGTGATAGCAGGGGGACTCTAGCCAAAAACATTCAGTACTTC
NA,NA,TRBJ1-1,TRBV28,CASSSVRVHGAFF,TGTGCCAGCAGTTCCGTCAGGGTCCACGGAGCTTTCTTT
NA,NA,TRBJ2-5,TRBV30,CAWSTGIETQYF,TGTGCCTGGAGCACGGGGATAGAGACCCAGTACTTC
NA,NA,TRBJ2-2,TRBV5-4,CASSFRQSPTGELFF,TGTGCCAGCAGCTTTAGACAGAGCCCCACCGGGGAGCTGTTTTTT